These 9 T cell receptor beta chains were sequenced from one sample in a study of blood T cells in healthy people across ages. The authors ran a second PCR of about 7 to 11 cycles using a sample-barcoded 5' primer and a J-beta primer mix. TCRdb processed the 5' RACE reads anew with MiXCR; each CDR3 protein has one entry. The sample lists hundreds of thousands of distinct CDR3 sequences, roughly 43% occurring once. Input material: blood. These receptors all come from a man older than 75 in good health.

This chain connects TRBV20-1 to TRBJ1-2; no reliable D call. Trimming left V 3 bases short and J 8 bases short, with 10 bases between. The CDR3 totals 11 residues. CDR1 DFQATT and CDR2 SNEGSKA come from the germline V gene (reference sequence). The DNA of the CDR3 is TGCAGTGCTAGGCAGGCGGGGGGCTACACCTTC. It encodes CSARQAGGYTF.

This chain uses TRBV7-2 with TRBJ2-1; perhaps TRBD2 as D (5 bases). CDR3 length equals 15 residues. Germline lookup yields CDR1 SGHTA and CDR2 FQGNSA. Trimming left V 5 bases short and J 1 base short, with 12 bases between. The CDR3 DNA reads as TGTGCCAGCAGCACAAGTAGAGGGTCCTACAATGAGCAGTTCTTC. Its translation: CASSTSRGSYNEQFF.

The chain links TRBV10-3 to TRBJ2-2; D is possibly TRBD1 (6 bases). The CDR3 runs to 12 residues. With 11 bases removed from V and 6 bases from J, the gap between germline ends came to 13 bases. Germline V gene sequence: CDR1 ENHRY, CDR2 SYGVKD. The CDR3 sequence: CAVQQGAGELFF. The CDR3 DNA reads as TGTGCCGTCCAACAGGGCGCCGGGGAGCTGTTTTTT.

As concerns this clonotype: A much larger clone sits a single nucleotide away, making a read error possible. This CDR3 is CASSYSTREQYF. Here the CDR3 DNA reads TGTGCCAGCAGTTACTCGACCAGAGAGCAGTACTTC. The V call is TRBV6-6, the J call TRBJ2-7, with D unresolved. There are 12 residues in the CDR3. V lost 0 bases and J lost 7, with 7 bases in between. Per the germline V gene, CDR1 is MNHNY and CDR2 is SVGAGI (reference sequence).

J is TRBJ2-7 and V is TRBV7-2, with unresolved D. The V and J ends lost 5 bases and 2 bases respectively, with 10 bases between them. Germline CDR1 SGHTA, CDR2 FQGNSA. The CDR3 is 13 residues long. CDR3 DNA: TGTGCCAGCAGCCTCGAGAGGACCTACGAGCAGTACTTC. As protein: CASSLERTYEQYF.

In this sample, this clonotype turned up a few times. V usage is TRBV20-1 and J usage is TRBJ2-5; perhaps TRBD1 as D (5 bases). V lost 3 bases and J lost 2, with 13 bases in between. The germline V gene encodes CDR1 DFQATT and CDR2 SNEGSKA (reference sequence). The CDR3 is made up of 14 amino acids. CDR3 sequence reads: CSASLGRDQETQYF. In DNA, the CDR3 is TGCAGTGCTAGCCTAGGCAGGGATCAAGAGACCCAGTACTTC.

The V and J genes are TRBV6-2 or TRBV6-3 and TRBJ2-7; D is uncertain. Germline V lookup: CDR1 MNHEY, CDR2 SVGEGT. This CDR3 is 14 amino acids long. V was trimmed by 6 bases and J by 7 bases, leaving 19 bases between them. CDR3 region: CASSELSTFREQYF. The CDR3 bases are TGTGCCAGCAGCGAACTTTCGACATTTCGAGAGCAGTACTTC.

This clonotype was counted at least ten times. This rearrangement joins TRBV4-1 to TRBJ2-2; either TRBD1 or TRBD2 may supply D (5 bases each). The CDR3 covers 14 residues. Trimming left V 0 bases short and J 11 bases short, with 13 bases between. Germline assignment: CDR1 MGHRA and CDR2 YSYEKL. The CDR3 reads CASSQDGTGDELFF. The CDR3 DNA reads TGCGCCAGCAGCCAAGACGGGACCGGGGATGAGCTGTTTTTT.

This rearrangement joins TRBV7-2 to TRBJ2-7; 10 bases align to TRBD2. CDR3 length: 20 residues. V gave up 2 bases and J gave up 3 bases; unmatched junction bases: 19. Germline CDR1 SGHTA, CDR2 FQGNSA. The CDR3 here is CASSLTRLAGVSRSNYEQYF. The CDR3 nucleotides read TGTGCCAGCAGCTTAACACGACTAGCGGGCGTTTCTAGATCAAACTACGAGCAGTACTTC.